This TCR beta chain is from a study of PD-1 blockade in classical Hodgkin lymphoma. The germline V and J ends were trimmed by 0 bases and 4 bases, with 14 bases remaining between them. From germline, CDR1 is SGHVS and CDR2 FNYEAQ. This CDR3 comprises 16 residues. Assay: immunoSEQ multiplex PCR; the TCRdb copy retains only in-frame clones and omits some. Among under 20,000 clones listed, 70% were seen once. Documented time point: cycle 4 day 1 (C4D1), after less than 7 weeks of nivolumab. There was relapse after autologous stem cell transplantation in every patient, and there was variation in brentuximab vedotin exposure. Purification of CD4+ T cells from thawed PBMCs was performed via magnetic negative selection.

The TCR sequence derives from a human donor with classical Hodgkin lymphoma. Sequencing used CD4+ T cells from blood, obtained before the fourth cycle of nivolumab. The rearrangement links TRBV7-6 to TRBJ2-3, with unresolved D. The CDR3 bases are TGTGCCAGCAGCTTAGCGCTTTATGGGTTCGCAGATACGCAGTATTTT. Its translation is CASSLALYGFADTQYF.